This T cell receptor beta chain comes out of a study of patients and donors after allogeneic stem cell transplantation. The trim removed 4 bases at V and 0 bases at J, leaving 3 bases unmatched. CDR1 LGHDT and CDR2 YNNKEL come from the germline V gene (reference sequence). This CDR3 is 16 amino acids long. Each CDR3 protein is one row after TCRdb ran MiXCR on the RT-PCR reads. Of approximately 170,000 distinct CDR3 sequences listed, about 32% are singletons. The V call is TRBV3-1, the J call TRBJ2-2, with 9 bases identical to TRBD2. Sequencing input: blood, either unsorted or a sorted T cell fraction (not recorded which). This receptor was identified in a human donor who was either an allogeneic HSCT recipient or a stem cell or donor lymphocyte infusion donor (not recorded which). It is not recorded whose cells these are; they may come from a transplant donor. CDR3 sequence reads: CASSPLAGSNTGELFF. CDR3 bases: TGTGCCAGCAGCCCCCTAGCGGGATCGAACACCGGGGAGCTGTTTTTT.